Many counts were recorded for the clone carrying this TCR beta chain. Its antigen is not known. Individual cDNA molecules were tagged with unique molecular identifiers. TCRdb used MiXCR to reprocess the 5' RACE reads, holding one entry per CDR3 protein. Of around 57,000 distinct CDR3 sequences in the sample, roughly 12% were seen once. V lost 5 bases to trimming and J lost 0 bases, with 14 bases between them. The CDR3 contains 15 residues. Germline CDR1 reads MNHEY; CDR2 reads SMNVEV (reference sequence). This specimen belongs to a study of early T cells in non-severe SARS-CoV-2 infection. Whole-study findings and limits: There was a bias toward anti-spike CD8 responses in VDJdb matching, which missed private and CD4 specificities.

The specimen was whole blood. The TCR comes from an adult who was a healthcare worker with PCR-confirmed SARS-CoV-2 infection or an uninfected control (not recorded which). The gene calls are TRBV27 and TRBJ2-7; TRBD2 might be the D (6 bases). CDR3 coding DNA: TGTGCCAGCAGTCCTGCCTGGGGGGTCTCCTACGAGCAGTACTTC. It is translated as CASSPAWGVSYEQYF.